One sample yielded the 31 T cell receptor beta chains listed below, sequenced in a study of long-term antiretroviral therapy in people with HIV. The assay used was immunoSEQ (version v3.0), run at survey level. Using immunoSEQ multiplex PCR, the repertoire was profiled, and TCRdb retains in-frame clones only, with some absent. Of around 15,000 clones listed, about 79% are singletons. This sample comprised unsorted PBMCs, obtained just before starting antiretroviral therapy. The receptor set was obtained from a man between 35 and 55 years old with HIV.

The V gene is TRBV5-4, the J gene TRBJ2-3, with TRBD2 matching 12 bases. CDR3 length: 17 residues. Unmatched junction bases numbered 13, after V lost 10 bases and J lost 1 base. Germline CDR1 is SGHNT and CDR2 is YYREEE (reference sequence). CDR3 residues: CAFQGLAGGPGTDTQYF. CDR3 nucleotide sequence: TGTGCCTTCCAGGGGCTAGCGGGAGGGCCGGGCACAGATACGCAGTATTTT.

The chain recombines TRBV15 with TRBJ2-2, with 13 bases lining up with TRBD2. The V gene's germline CDR1 is LNHNV and CDR2 YYDKDF (reference sequence). V shed 1 base and J 4 bases; nucleotides not matched to a gene: 0. The CDR3 totals 16 residues. CDR3 loop: CATSRGLAGGTGELFF. CDR3 DNA: TGTGCCACCAGCAGAGGACTAGCGGGGGGCACCGGGGAGCTGTTTTTT.

This clone is medium-sized (0.01 to 0.1%) in the sample. The V call is TRBV14, the J call TRBJ2-7, with D possibly TRBD1 on 5 matching bases. The V end lost 3 bases, the J end lost 3 bases, and 9 bases lay between the germline ends. The germline V gene has CDR1 SGHDN and CDR2 FVKESK. CDR3 size: 13 residues. CDR3 nucleotides: TGTGCCAGCAGCCATTGGGGCAACTACGAGCAGTACTTC. Translating it yields CASSHWGNYEQYF.

The chain recombines TRBV4-2 with TRBJ2-1; D gene uncertain. The length of the CDR3 is 15 residues. Trimming stripped 1 base from V and 5 bases from J, with 12 bases between. From germline, CDR1 is LGHNA and CDR2 YNFKEQ. CDR3 protein: CASSQVMWGNNEQFF. DNA for the CDR3: TGTGCCAGCAGCCAAGTTATGTGGGGAAACAATGAGCAGTTCTTC.

CDR3 DNA: TGCAGCGTGGGGAGTTGGGGCGAGCAGTACTTC. Protein sequence: CSVGSWGEQYF. The genes are TRBV29-1 and TRBJ2-7, with D maybe TRBD2 (5 bases). This CDR3 is 11 amino acids long. V was pared by 6 bases and J by 6 bases, with 12 bases between. The V gene's germline CDR1 is SQVTM and CDR2 ANQGSEA.

The table lists this clone with a few counts. V and J are TRBV19 and TRBJ1-5; D unclear. The CDR3 consists of 14 residues. Trimming stripped 5 bases from V and 7 bases from J, with 15 bases between. Germline V gives CDR1 LNHDA, CDR2 SQIVND (reference sequence). The CDR3 DNA is TGTGCCAGTAGTGTTTTATTGGGCGAGCAGCCCCAGCATTTT. It codes for CASSVLLGEQPQHF. The whole variable domain, filled in from reference TRBV19 and TRBJ1-5, reads DGGITQSPKYLFRKEGQNVTLSCEQNLNHDAMYWYRQDPGQGLRLIYYSQIVNDFQKGDIAEGYSVSREKKESFPLTVTSAQKNPTAFYLCASSVLLGEQPQHFGDGTRLSIL.

The V and J genes are TRBV12-5 and TRBJ1-4; 9 bases agree with TRBD1. The germline gives CDR1 LGHNT, CDR2 FRNRAP. This CDR3 comprises 22 residues. J gave up 2 bases and V 1 base, and 20 bases lay outside the gene matches. CDR3 bases: TGTGCTAGTGGTTTGGACGACTGGGGGGGACAGGGTTTGGTGTGGACTAATGAAAAACTGTTTTTT. Translation gives CASGLDDWGGQGLVWTNEKLFF.

J is TRBJ2-6 and V is TRBV6-5; no reliable D call. The CDR3 extends over 16 amino acids. CDR1 and CDR2 from the germline V gene are MNHEY and SVGAGI. V was pared by 0 bases and J by 0 bases, with 6 bases between. The CDR3 here is CASSYSSDSGANVLTF. CDR3 nucleotides: TGTGCCAGCAGTTACTCGAGTGACTCTGGGGCCAACGTCCTGACTTTC.

The gene calls are TRBV28 and TRBJ2-7; TRBD1 might be the D (6 bases). The V end was cut by 8 bases, the J end by 3 bases, with 20 bases between. CDR1 is MDHEN, CDR2 SYDVKM, per germline. There are 15 residues in the CDR3. The DNA for the CDR3 is TGTGCCAGCGGAAATTCGGGACAAGGACACTACGAGCAGTACTTC. Protein sequence: CASGNSGQGHYEQYF.

This chain joins TRBV30 and TRBJ2-7; D unresolved. CDR1 is GTSNPN and CDR2 is SVGIG in the germline V gene (reference sequence). This CDR3 is built from 14 residues. V was pared by 3 bases and J by 5 bases, with 17 bases between. CDR3 protein: CAWSVPFQSNEQYF. CDR3 DNA sequence: TGTGCCTGGAGCGTCCCCTTCCAGTCGAACGAGCAGTACTTC.

The chain has TRBV11-2 and TRBJ2-2; D uncertain. V dropped 5 bases and J dropped 0 bases, with 22 bases sitting between them. The CDR3 extends over 19 amino acids. In germline, CDR1 is SGHAT, CDR2 FQNNGV. CDR3 amino acids: CASSTTVGDGNANTGELFF. The CDR3 DNA follows: TGTGCCAGCAGCACTACGGTGGGTGACGGTAACGCGAACACCGGGGAGCTGTTTTTT.

The rearrangement joins TRBV11-2 to TRBJ2-2; possible D gene TRBD1, 6 bases. This CDR3 spans 15 amino acids. The V and J ends lost 5 bases and 4 bases respectively, with 14 bases between them. Germline V gives CDR1 SGHAT, CDR2 FQNNGV. Here the CDR3 reads CASSPIDRSTGELFF. The CDR3 DNA sequence: TGTGCCAGCAGCCCTATTGACAGGTCCACCGGGGAGCTGTTTTTT.

The chain joins TRBV7-3 to TRBJ2-2, with D possibly being TRBD1 or TRBD2 (5 bases each). This CDR3 contains 15 residues. Germline V gene sequence: CDR1 SGHTA, CDR2 FQGTGA. V dropped 5 bases and J dropped 2 bases, with 12 bases sitting between them. The DNA of the CDR3 is TGTGCCAGCAGCCCGTCCGGGGCTAACACCGGGGAGCTGTTTTTT. This encodes CASSPSGANTGELFF.

The chain recombines TRBV9 with TRBJ1-1; TRBD1 matches at 7 bases. Germline values: CDR1 SGDLS, CDR2 YYNGEE. The CDR3 is made up of 15 amino acids. V shed 2 bases, J shed 4 bases, and the junction held 8 bases outside the gene matches. The DNA for the CDR3 is TGTGCCAGCAGCGTGGCAGGGGGGGTGTCCACTGAAGCTTTCTTT. Translated: CASSVAGGVSTEAFF.

The chain recombines TRBV29-1 with TRBJ2-5; 10 bases are a match to TRBD1. The V gene's germline CDR1 is SQVTM and CDR2 ANQGSEA. The CDR3 contains 14 residues. Trimming removed 5 bases from V and 4 bases from J; junction bases left unmatched: 7. CDR3 coding DNA: TGCAGCGTTTCCGGGACAGGGGTTGTAGAGACCCAGTACTTC. It yields the protein CSVSGTGVVETQYF.

This sequence joins TRBV6-5 and TRBJ1-2, with 7 bases identical to TRBD1. CDR1 and CDR2 from the germline V gene are MNHEY and SVGAGI. With V trimmed by 7 bases and J by 0 bases, 5 bases remained unmatched. This CDR3 comprises 14 residues. CDR3 sequence (DNA): TGTGCCAGCACCGAGGGGGCGACTAACTATGGCTACACCTTC. Encoded protein: CASTEGATNYGYTF.

The V gene is TRBV5-1, the J gene TRBJ1-4; 7 nucleotides match TRBD1. This CDR3 comprises 16 residues. Trimming took 3 bases from V and 2 from J; bases not matched to a gene: 7. The germline V gene encodes CDR1 SGHRS and CDR2 YFSETQ. The CDR3 loop reads CASSSHATGTNEKLFF. CDR3 DNA sequence: TGCGCCAGCAGCTCCCATGCGACAGGGACTAATGAAAAACTGTTTTTT.

The count of this clone is one. V usage is TRBV7-9 and J usage is TRBJ2-2; maybe TRBD2 (7 bases). This CDR3 spans 14 amino acids. The germline V gene has CDR1 SEHNR and CDR2 FQNEAQ (reference sequence). V was shortened by 2 bases and J by 4 bases, with 8 bases between the two germline ends. The CDR3 reads CASSLRGGTGELFF. The CDR3, as DNA: TGTGCCAGCAGCTTAAGGGGGGGCACCGGGGAGCTGTTTTTT.

J is TRBJ2-7 and V is TRBV19, with D perhaps matching TRBD1 or TRBD2 (5 bases each). Trimming stripped 1 base from V and 4 bases from J, with 14 bases between. The CDR3 has 15 amino acids. Germline CDR1 LNHDA, CDR2 SQIVND (reference sequence). The CDR3 nucleotides read TGTGCCAGTAGTATAGGTCTGGGGGTAACTTACGAGCAGTACTTC. The encoded protein is CASSIGLGVTYEQYF.

This rearrangement joins TRBV5-1 to TRBJ2-3; TRBD2 aligns across 7 bases. Germline CDR1 reads SGHRS; CDR2 reads YFSETQ. The CDR3 totals 16 residues. Losses at the gene ends were 4 bases for V and 3 bases for J; bases not matched to a gene: 11. Here the CDR3 reads CASSDPGAGETDTQYF. CDR3 bases: TGCGCCAGCAGCGACCCCGGGGCGGGGGAAACAGATACGCAGTATTTT.

The chain employs TRBV15 and TRBJ1-5; 10 bases fit TRBD1. Germline values: CDR1 LNHNV, CDR2 YYDKDF (reference sequence). The J segment lost 5 bases and the V segment lost 1 base, leaving 2 bases of the junction unmatched. The CDR3 length is 15 residues. CDR3 DNA sequence: TGTGCCACCAGCAGAGGGGGGACAGGGGATCAGCCCCAGCATTTT. Translating it yields CATSRGGTGDQPQHF.

The gene calls are TRBV7-8 and TRBJ2-7; either TRBD1 or TRBD2 may fit D (5 bases each). Trimming shortened V by 3 bases and J by 0 bases, and 15 bases separated the two germline ends. The germline V gene encodes CDR1 SGHVS and CDR2 FQNEAQ. CDR3 length: 16 residues. The CDR3 DNA follows: TGTGCCAGCAGCTTCCAGACCGGGACGGCCTCCTACGAGCAGTACTTC. Translating gives CASSFQTGTASYEQYF.

The chain employs TRBV29-1 and TRBJ1-3; D not resolved. The V gene's germline CDR1 is SQVTM and CDR2 ANQGSEA. V lost 4 bases and J lost 4, with 11 bases in between. This CDR3 is built from 13 residues. The CDR3: CSVARGKGNTIYF. The CDR3 DNA sequence: TGCAGCGTTGCCCGTGGTAAAGGAAACACCATATATTTT.

This chain uses TRBV29-1 with TRBJ1-2; D is perhaps TRBD1 (5 bases). The CDR3 spans 13 residues. CDR1 SQVTM and CDR2 ANQGSEA come from the germline V gene. Trimming took 4 bases from V and 8 from J, leaving 17 bases between them. CDR3 protein: CSVVSGPLWGYTF. Here the CDR3 DNA reads TGCAGCGTTGTCTCAGGGCCACTTTGGGGCTACACCTTC.

Concerning this clone: One end of the junction is discordant with germline, which a read error may explain. This sequence joins TRBV25-1 and TRBJ2-2; TRBD1 agrees at 9 bases. CDR3 length equals 15 residues. CDR1 is MGHDK, CDR2 SYGVNS, per germline. The DNA of the CDR3 is TGTGCCAGCAGTGAAAACGGGGACAGGGCTGGGGAGTTGTTTTTT. It is translated as CASSENGDRAGELFF. Combining the CDR3 with reference TRBV25-1 and TRBJ2-2 gives the whole variable domain EADIYQTPRYLVIGTGKKITLECSQTMGHDKMYWYQQDPGMELHLIHYSYGVNSTEKGDLSSESTVSRIRTEHFPLTLESARPSHTSQYLCASSENGDRAGELFFGEGSRLTVL.

The J gene is TRBJ2-4, the V gene TRBV6-6; D may be TRBD2 (5 bases). The germline V gene has CDR1 MNHNY and CDR2 SVGAGI (reference sequence). Trimming cost V 2 bases and J 2 bases, with 10 bases left between them. This CDR3 comprises 15 residues. The CDR3 reads CASSYRGDPKNIQYF. CDR3 DNA: TGTGCCAGCAGTTACCGGGGAGACCCCAAAAACATTCAGTACTTC.

The V and J genes are TRBV10-3 and TRBJ2-2, with D perhaps matching TRBD2 (6 bases). Between the trimmed V and J ends, which lost 7 bases and 3 bases, there was a span of 15 bases. Germline V gene sequence: CDR1 ENHRY, CDR2 SYGVKD. This CDR3 is built from 15 residues. The DNA for the CDR3 is TGTGCCATCACCCGGGAGATGATGGACACCGGGGAGCTGTTTTTT. Translating gives CAITREMMDTGELFF.

This clone was counted between two and nine times. The chain is built from TRBV15 and TRBJ1-2, with a weak D call TRBD1 (5 bases). Germline assignment: CDR1 LNHNV and CDR2 YYDKDF (reference sequence). Trimming pared 0 bases from V and 8 bases from J, leaving 16 bases between. The CDR3 length is 15 residues. CDR3 sequence: CATSREQGVPIGYTF. In nucleotides, the CDR3 is TGTGCCACCAGCAGAGAGCAGGGCGTTCCGATCGGCTACACCTTC.

This clone was found a few times. The chain employs TRBV19 and TRBJ2-7; D may match TRBD1 or TRBD2 (6 bases each). V was cut by 2 bases and J by 4 bases, with 12 bases left in between. The CDR3 loop spans 14 amino acids. CDR1 and CDR2 from the germline V gene are LNHDA and SQIVND (reference sequence). This chain's CDR3 is CASSIQGRRYEQYF. DNA of the CDR3: TGTGCCAGTAGTATACAGGGGAGGAGGTACGAGCAGTACTTC.

The chain uses TRBV6-1 and TRBJ1-5; TRBD1 aligns across 8 bases. The CDR3 totals 15 residues. Germline lookup yields CDR1 MNHNS and CDR2 SASEGT. Germline trimming cut 6 bases from V and 0 bases from J; bases unmatched to any gene: 4. The chain's CDR3 is CASRLQGVSNQPQHF. The CDR3 DNA reads as TGTGCCAGCAGATTACAGGGGGTTAGCAATCAGCCCCAGCATTTT.

This chain links TRBV19 with TRBJ2-6, with D unclear. Between the trimmed V and J ends, which lost 7 bases and 5 bases, there was a span of 15 bases. Germline values: CDR1 LNHDA, CDR2 SQIVND (reference sequence). CDR3 length equals 15 residues. CDR3 sequence: CASTPTDRRANVLTF. The CDR3 DNA follows: TGTGCCAGTACCCCCACGGATCGACGGGCCAACGTCCTGACTTTC.